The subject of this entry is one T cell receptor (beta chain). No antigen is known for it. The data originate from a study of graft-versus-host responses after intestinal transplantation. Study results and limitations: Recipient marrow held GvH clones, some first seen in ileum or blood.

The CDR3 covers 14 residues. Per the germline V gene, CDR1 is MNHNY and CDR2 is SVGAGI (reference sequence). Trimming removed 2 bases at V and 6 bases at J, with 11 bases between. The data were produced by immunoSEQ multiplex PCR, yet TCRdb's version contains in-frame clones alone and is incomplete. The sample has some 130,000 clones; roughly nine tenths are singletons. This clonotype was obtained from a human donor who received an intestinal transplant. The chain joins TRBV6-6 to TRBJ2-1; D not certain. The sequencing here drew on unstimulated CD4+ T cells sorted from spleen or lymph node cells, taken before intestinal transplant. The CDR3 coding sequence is TGTGCCAGCAGTTACCCCCCCGAGGTCAATGAGCAGTTCTTC. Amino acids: CASSYPPEVNEQFF.